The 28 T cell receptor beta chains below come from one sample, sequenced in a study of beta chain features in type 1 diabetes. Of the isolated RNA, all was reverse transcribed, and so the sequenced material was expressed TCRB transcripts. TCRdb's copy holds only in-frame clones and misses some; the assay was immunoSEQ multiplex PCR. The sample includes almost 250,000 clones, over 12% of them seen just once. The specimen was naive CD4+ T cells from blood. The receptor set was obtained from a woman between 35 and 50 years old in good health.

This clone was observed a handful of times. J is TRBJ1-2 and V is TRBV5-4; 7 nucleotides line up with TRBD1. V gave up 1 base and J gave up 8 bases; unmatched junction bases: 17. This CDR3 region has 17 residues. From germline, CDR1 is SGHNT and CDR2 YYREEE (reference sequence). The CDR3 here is CASSLRPGGRGSEGYTF. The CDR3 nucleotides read TGTGCCAGCAGCTTGCGGCCAGGGGGTAGAGGTTCGGAGGGCTACACCTTC.

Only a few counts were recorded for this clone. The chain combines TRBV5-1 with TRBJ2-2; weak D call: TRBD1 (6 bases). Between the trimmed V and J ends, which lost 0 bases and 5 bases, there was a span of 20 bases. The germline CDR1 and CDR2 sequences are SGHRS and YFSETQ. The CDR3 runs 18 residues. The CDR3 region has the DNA TGCGCCAGCAGCTTGGCCCGGTTTGGTGACAGGTCAACCGGGGAGCTGTTTTTT. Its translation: CASSLARFGDRSTGELFF.

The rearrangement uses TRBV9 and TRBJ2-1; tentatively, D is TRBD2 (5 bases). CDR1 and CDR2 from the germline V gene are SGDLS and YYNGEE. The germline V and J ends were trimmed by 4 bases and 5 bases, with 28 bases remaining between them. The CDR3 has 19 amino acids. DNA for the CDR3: TGTGCCAGCAGCCCAGGAGGAGCTAGTCGGGGTCCGGCTCACAATGAGCAGTTCTTC. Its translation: CASSPGGASRGPAHNEQFF.

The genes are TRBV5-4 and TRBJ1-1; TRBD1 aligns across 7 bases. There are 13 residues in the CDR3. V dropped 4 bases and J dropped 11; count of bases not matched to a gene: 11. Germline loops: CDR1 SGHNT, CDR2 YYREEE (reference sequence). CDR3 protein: CASSIRQGWLAFF. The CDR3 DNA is TGTGCCAGCAGCATCCGACAGGGCTGGTTGGCTTTCTTT.

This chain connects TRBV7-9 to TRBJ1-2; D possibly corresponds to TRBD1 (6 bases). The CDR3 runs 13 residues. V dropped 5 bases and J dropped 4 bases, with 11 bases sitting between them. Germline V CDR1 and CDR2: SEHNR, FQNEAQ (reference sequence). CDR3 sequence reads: CASSVTGSYGYTF. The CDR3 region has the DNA TGTGCCAGCAGCGTAACAGGGAGCTATGGCTACACCTTC.

CDR3 loop: CASSPTGEPQHF. Written as DNA, the CDR3 is TGTGCCAGCTCACCGACAGGGGAGCCCCAGCATTTT. This rearrangement joins TRBV18 to TRBJ1-5; 8 nucleotides align to TRBD1. Trimming at V came to 3 bases and at J to 8 bases, leaving 0 bases not matched to a gene. There are 12 residues in the CDR3. Germline CDR1 KGHSH, CDR2 LQKENI.

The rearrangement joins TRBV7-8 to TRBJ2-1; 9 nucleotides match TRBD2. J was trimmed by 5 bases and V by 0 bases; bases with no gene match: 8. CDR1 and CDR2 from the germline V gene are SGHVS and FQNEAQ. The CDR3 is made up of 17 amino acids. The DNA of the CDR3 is TGTGCCAGCAGCTTAGCGAGGCTAGCGGGGCAAAACAATGAGCAGTTCTTC. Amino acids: CASSLARLAGQNNEQFF.

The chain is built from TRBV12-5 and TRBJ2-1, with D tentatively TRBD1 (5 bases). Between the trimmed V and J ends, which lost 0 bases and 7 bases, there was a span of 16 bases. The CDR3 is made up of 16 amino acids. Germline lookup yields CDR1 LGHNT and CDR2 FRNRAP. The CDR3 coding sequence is TGTGCTAGTGGTTTGGTGGGCTGGGGTCAGGGAAATGAGCAGTTCTTC. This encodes CASGLVGWGQGNEQFF.

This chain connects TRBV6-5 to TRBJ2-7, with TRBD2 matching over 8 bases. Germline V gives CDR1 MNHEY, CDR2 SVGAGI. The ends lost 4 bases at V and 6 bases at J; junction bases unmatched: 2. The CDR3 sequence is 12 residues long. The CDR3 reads CASSSTSAEQYF. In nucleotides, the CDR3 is TGTGCCAGCAGTTCGACTAGCGCCGAGCAGTACTTC.

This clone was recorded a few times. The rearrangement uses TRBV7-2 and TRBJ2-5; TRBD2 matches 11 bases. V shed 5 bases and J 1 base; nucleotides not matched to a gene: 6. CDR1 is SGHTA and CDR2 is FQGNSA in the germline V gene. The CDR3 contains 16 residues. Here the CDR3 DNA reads TGTGCCAGCAGCCTGTCCGGGACTAGCGGCCAAGAGACCCAGTACTTC. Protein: CASSLSGTSGQETQYF.

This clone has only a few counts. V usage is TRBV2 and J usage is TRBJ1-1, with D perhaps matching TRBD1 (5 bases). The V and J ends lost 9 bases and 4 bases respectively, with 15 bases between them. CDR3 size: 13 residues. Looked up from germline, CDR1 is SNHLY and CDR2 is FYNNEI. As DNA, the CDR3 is TGTGCCAGAGCAAGACAGCCGGCCACTGAAGCTTTCTTT. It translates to CARARQPATEAFF.

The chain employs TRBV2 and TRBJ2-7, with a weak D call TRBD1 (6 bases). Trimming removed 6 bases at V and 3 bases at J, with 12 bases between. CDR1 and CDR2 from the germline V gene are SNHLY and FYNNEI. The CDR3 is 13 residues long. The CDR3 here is CASSSGTSYEQYF. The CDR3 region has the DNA TGTGCCAGCAGCTCCGGGACAAGCTACGAGCAGTACTTC.

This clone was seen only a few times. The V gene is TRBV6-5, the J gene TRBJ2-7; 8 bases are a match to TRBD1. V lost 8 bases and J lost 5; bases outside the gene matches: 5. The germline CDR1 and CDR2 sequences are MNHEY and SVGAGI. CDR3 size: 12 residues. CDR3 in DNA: TGTGCCAGCGGACAGGGTGTCCACGAGCAGTACTTC. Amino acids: CASGQGVHEQYF.

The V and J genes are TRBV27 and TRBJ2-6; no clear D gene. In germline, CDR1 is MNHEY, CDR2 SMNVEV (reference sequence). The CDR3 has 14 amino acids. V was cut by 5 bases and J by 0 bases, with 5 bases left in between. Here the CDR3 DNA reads TGTGCCAGCAGTCTTTCCTCTGGGGCCAACGTCCTGACTTTC. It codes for CASSLSSGANVLTF.

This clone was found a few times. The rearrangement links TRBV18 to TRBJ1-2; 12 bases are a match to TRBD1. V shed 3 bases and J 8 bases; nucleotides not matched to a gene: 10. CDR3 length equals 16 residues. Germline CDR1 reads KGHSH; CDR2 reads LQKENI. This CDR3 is CASSPTLGQGAEGYTF. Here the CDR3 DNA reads TGTGCCAGCTCACCGACTTTGGGACAGGGGGCAGAAGGCTACACCTTC.

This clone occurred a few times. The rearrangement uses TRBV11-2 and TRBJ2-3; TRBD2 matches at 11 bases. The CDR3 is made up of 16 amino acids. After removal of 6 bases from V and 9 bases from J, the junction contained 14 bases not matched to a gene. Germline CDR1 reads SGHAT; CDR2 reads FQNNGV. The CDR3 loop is CASSYRLAGGAVTQYF. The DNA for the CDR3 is TGTGCCAGCAGTTACAGGCTAGCGGGGGGAGCTGTCACGCAGTATTTT.

In DNA form, the CDR3 reads TGTGCCAGCAGTGAGAGGTATGAGCAGTTCTTC. It codes for CASSERYEQFF. V and J are TRBV2 and TRBJ2-1; D gene uncertain. The CDR3 has 11 residues. Trimming stripped 3 bases from V and 8 bases from J, with 5 bases between. The V gene's germline CDR1 is SNHLY and CDR2 FYNNEI.

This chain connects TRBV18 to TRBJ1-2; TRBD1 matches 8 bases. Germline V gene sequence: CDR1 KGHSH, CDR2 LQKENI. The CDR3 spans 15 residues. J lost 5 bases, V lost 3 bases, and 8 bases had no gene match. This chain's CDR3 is CASSPSDRDFYGYTF. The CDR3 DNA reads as TGTGCCAGCTCACCCTCGGACAGGGACTTTTATGGCTACACCTTC.

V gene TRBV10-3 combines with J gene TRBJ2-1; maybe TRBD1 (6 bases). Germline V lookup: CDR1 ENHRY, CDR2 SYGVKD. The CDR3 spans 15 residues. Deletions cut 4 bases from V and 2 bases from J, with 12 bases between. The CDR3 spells CAISANRDTYNEQFF. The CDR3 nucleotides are TGTGCCATCAGTGCGAACCGGGACACCTACAATGAGCAGTTCTTC.

The DNA of the CDR3 is TGTGCCAGGACCGAGACGACGGGGGGGTACATTCAGTACTTC. It yields the protein CARTETTGGYIQYF. V usage is TRBV19 and J usage is TRBJ2-4, with 8 positions matching TRBD2. CDR1 and CDR2 from the germline V gene are LNHDA and SQIVND (reference sequence). V shed 9 bases and J 8 bases; nucleotides not matched to a gene: 12. The CDR3 length is 14 residues.

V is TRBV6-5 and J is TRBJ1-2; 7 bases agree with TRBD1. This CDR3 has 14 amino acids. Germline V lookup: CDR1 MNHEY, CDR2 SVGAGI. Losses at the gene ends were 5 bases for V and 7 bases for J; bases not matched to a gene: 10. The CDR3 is CASSENTGAGGYTF. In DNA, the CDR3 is TGTGCCAGCAGTGAAAATACAGGGGCCGGTGGCTACACCTTC.

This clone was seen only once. The CDR3 here is CASSLLNRPLHF. The CDR3 DNA is TGTGCCAGCAGCTTACTAAATCGACCCCTCCACTTT. This chain joins TRBV11-2 and TRBJ1-6, with unresolved D. The CDR3 runs 12 residues. Trimming stripped 2 bases from V and 12 bases from J, with 8 bases between. Germline V gene data show CDR1 as SGHAT and CDR2 as FQNNGV.

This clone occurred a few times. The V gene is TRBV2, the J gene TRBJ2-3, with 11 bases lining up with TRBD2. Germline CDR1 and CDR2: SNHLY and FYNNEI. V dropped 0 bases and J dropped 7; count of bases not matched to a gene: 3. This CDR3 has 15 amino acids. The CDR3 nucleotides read TGTGCCAGCAGTGAAGCTAGCGGGGGGGCGAATACGCAGTATTTT. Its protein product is CASSEASGGANTQYF.

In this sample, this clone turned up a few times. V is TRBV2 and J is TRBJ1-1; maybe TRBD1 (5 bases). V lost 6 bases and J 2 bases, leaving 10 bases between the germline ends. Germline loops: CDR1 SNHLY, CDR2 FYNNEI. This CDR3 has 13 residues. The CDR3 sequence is CASRRTLNTEAFF. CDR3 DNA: TGTGCCAGCAGAAGGACACTTAACACTGAAGCTTTCTTT.

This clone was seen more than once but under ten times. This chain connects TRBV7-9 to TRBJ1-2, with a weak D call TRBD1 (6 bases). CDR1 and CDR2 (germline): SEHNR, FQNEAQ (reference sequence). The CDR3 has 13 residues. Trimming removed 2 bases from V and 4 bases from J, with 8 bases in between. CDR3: CASSLQGIYGYTF. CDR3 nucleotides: TGTGCCAGCAGCTTACAGGGGATCTATGGCTACACCTTC.

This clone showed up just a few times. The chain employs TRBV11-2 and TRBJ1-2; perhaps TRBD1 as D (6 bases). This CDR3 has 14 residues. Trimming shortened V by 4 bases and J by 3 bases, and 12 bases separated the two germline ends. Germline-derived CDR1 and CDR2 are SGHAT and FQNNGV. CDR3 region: CASSSPDRYYGYTF. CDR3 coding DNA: TGTGCCAGCAGCTCACCGGACAGATACTATGGCTACACCTTC.

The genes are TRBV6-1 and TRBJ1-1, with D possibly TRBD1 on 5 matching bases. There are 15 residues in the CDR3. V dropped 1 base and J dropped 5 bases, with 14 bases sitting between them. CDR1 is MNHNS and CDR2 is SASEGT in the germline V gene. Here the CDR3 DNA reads TGTGCCAGCAGTGAAGTTTTGCAGGGTTGGACTGAAGCTTTCTTT. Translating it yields CASSEVLQGWTEAFF.

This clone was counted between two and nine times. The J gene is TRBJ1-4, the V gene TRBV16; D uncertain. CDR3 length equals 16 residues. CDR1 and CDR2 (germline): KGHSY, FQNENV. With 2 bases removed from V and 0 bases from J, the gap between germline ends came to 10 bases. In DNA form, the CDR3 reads TGTGCCAGCAGCCAAGATGCGATGACAACTAATGAAAAACTGTTTTTT. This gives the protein CASSQDAMTTNEKLFF.